This paragraph covers one TCR beta chain sequence. The data were taken from a study of blood T cell repertoires in COVID-19. Study summary: PBMCs, B-cell-depleted T cells, or T cells were the source of the cDNA or gDNA that made up the material.

Using immunoSEQ multiplex PCR, the repertoire was profiled, and TCRdb retains in-frame clones only, with some absent. The sample lists tens of thousands of clones, 86% occurring once. The sequence was obtained from an elderly man with active COVID-19. Sequenced: peripheral blood.

In DNA, the CDR3 is TGTGCCTGGAGATGGGGCAGCTACGAGCAGTACTTC. Amino acids: CAWRWGSYEQYF. V is TRBV30 and J is TRBJ2-7; D is possibly TRBD1 (5 bases). Looked up from germline, CDR1 is GTSNPN and CDR2 is SVGIG (reference sequence). Trimming shortened V by 3 bases and J by 3 bases, and 9 bases separated the two germline ends. This CDR3 has 12 amino acids.